Shown below are 23 T cell receptor beta chains from a single sample sequenced in a study of metastatic and nonmetastatic thyroid tumors. TCRdb reanalyzed the PCR reads via MiXCR. The table records around 15,000 clones, approximately 20% of them present only once. Before thyroid surgery, none of the patients had received any treatment. What was sequenced was adjacent normal tissue. These receptors were collected from a female donor with papillary thyroid cancer or a benign thyroid nodule (not recorded which). Some clones in this sample may be carry-over from other donors' samples.

The genes are TRBV27 and TRBJ1-1, with D possibly being TRBD1 (5 bases). Trimming removed 5 bases from V and 3 bases from J, with 19 bases in between. The CDR3 has 16 residues. Germline lookup yields CDR1 MNHEY and CDR2 SMNVEV (reference sequence). The CDR3 bases are TGTGCCAGCAGTCCCGGGGGGACGGGATCGTACACTGAAGCTTTCTTT. Protein: CASSPGGTGSYTEAFF.

This clone has a handful of counts. The chain combines TRBV20-1 with TRBJ1-4; tentative D call: TRBD1 (5 bases). The CDR3 extends over 15 amino acids. Germline V gene data show CDR1 as DFQATT and CDR2 as SNEGSKA (reference sequence). The ends were cut back, 0 bases at V and 5 bases at J, with 13 bases in the middle. Here the CDR3 DNA reads TGCAGTGCTAGAGATCTGAGGAAGGGGAATGAAAAACTGTTTTTT. This encodes CSARDLRKGNEKLFF.

In this sample, this clone turned up a few times. J is TRBJ2-5 and V is TRBV20-1; TRBD2 aligns across 12 bases. This CDR3 spans 15 amino acids. The trim removed 6 bases at V and 5 bases at J, leaving 10 bases unmatched. CDR1 is DFQATT, CDR2 SNEGSKA, per germline (reference sequence). The CDR3 DNA reads TGCAGTGCCGGCCCACTAGCGGGAGGATGGGAGACCCAGTACTTC. Amino acid sequence: CSAGPLAGGWETQYF.

This clone came up a few times. This chain links TRBV24-1 with TRBJ1-2; D is unclear. The CDR3 is made up of 11 amino acids. Trimming took off 5 bases at V and 8 bases at J, with 8 bases between the two ends. In germline, CDR1 is KGHDR, CDR2 SFDVKD. CDR3 amino acids: CATSGLTGYTF. DNA of the CDR3: TGTGCCACCAGTGGTCTGACAGGCTACACCTTC.

Judged by abundance, this clone is large. The gene calls are TRBV7-8 and TRBJ2-7; D not resolved. V was trimmed by 1 base and J by 0 bases, leaving 10 bases between them. Germline CDR1 and CDR2: SGHVS and FQNEAQ. The CDR3 consists of 15 residues. The CDR3 region is CASSLVGSSSYEQYF. In DNA form, the CDR3 reads TGTGCCAGCAGCTTAGTGGGCTCCAGCTCCTACGAGCAGTACTTC. The complete variable domain, with remaining parts taken from reference TRBV7-8 and TRBJ2-7, reads GAGVSQSPRYKVAKRGQDVALRCDPISGHVSLFWYQQALGQGPEFLTYFQNEAQLDKSGLPSDRFFAERPEGSVSTLKIQRTQQEDSAVYLCASSLVGSSSYEQYFGPGTRLTVT.

The chain employs TRBV12-3 or TRBV12-4 and TRBJ2-1; D is undetermined. V was pared by 6 bases and J by 5 bases, with 8 bases between. The CDR3 covers 12 residues. CDR3: CASSSADNEQFF. The CDR3 DNA reads as TGTGCCAGCAGCAGCGCCGACAATGAGCAGTTCTTC.

This chain connects TRBV20-1 to TRBJ2-7, with TRBD2 as a possible D gene (5 bases). The CDR3 spans 15 residues. Looked up from germline, CDR1 is DFQATT and CDR2 is SNEGSKA (reference sequence). V was shortened by 5 bases and J by 5 bases, with 22 bases between the two germline ends. This CDR3 reads CSASRAVGGSDEQYF. In DNA form, the CDR3 reads TGCAGTGCTTCACGGGCAGTCGGAGGATCGGACGAGCAGTACTTC.

V gene TRBV28 combines with J gene TRBJ2-3; TRBD1 matches 9 bases. CDR3 length: 13 amino acids. Looked up from germline, CDR1 is MDHEN and CDR2 is SYDVKM. V dropped 6 bases and J dropped 4; count of bases not matched to a gene: 2. Here the CDR3 DNA reads TGTGCCAGCAGACGACAGGGGGCAGATACGCAGTATTTT. Translated: CASRRQGADTQYF.

This clone was detected only a few times. The rearrangement joins TRBV6-1 to TRBJ2-3, with D unresolved. This CDR3 is 15 amino acids long. CDR1 and CDR2 (germline): MNHNS, SASEGT. V lost 5 bases and J 4 bases, leaving 16 bases between the germline ends. In DNA, the CDR3 is TGTGCCAGCAGTTTCGGCGGCCCCTTGTCAGATACGCAGTATTTT. Translation: CASSFGGPLSDTQYF.

The gene calls are TRBV5-1 and TRBJ2-1; 10 bases fit TRBD2. The CDR3 spans 15 residues. V lost 5 bases and J lost 5; bases outside the gene matches: 7. Germline CDR1 SGHRS, CDR2 YFSETQ. This CDR3 reads CASREASGRNNEQFF. The CDR3 DNA reads TGCGCCAGCAGGGAGGCTAGCGGGAGAAACAATGAGCAGTTCTTC.

This clone came up a few times. This chain connects TRBV11-2 to TRBJ2-3, with TRBD2 matching over 8 bases. Trimming at V came to 5 bases and at J to 6 bases, leaving 10 bases not matched to a gene. Germline values: CDR1 SGHAT, CDR2 FQNNGV. The CDR3 runs to 15 residues. The CDR3 loop reads CASSPRAGVQDTQYF. The CDR3 nucleotides read TGTGCCAGCAGCCCCCGAGCGGGAGTGCAGGATACGCAGTATTTT.

The chain uses TRBV7-3 and TRBJ1-6; 10 nucleotides match TRBD1. V gave up 3 bases and J gave up 9 bases; unmatched junction bases: 8. CDR3 length: 16 amino acids. Germline loops: CDR1 SGHTA, CDR2 FQGTGA. Here the CDR3 DNA reads TGTGCCAGCAGCTTCCTCAATGGACAGGGGGGTTCACCCCTCCACTTT. This encodes CASSFLNGQGGSPLHF.

V and J are TRBV20-1 and TRBJ2-1; D might be TRBD1 or TRBD2, each matching 5 bases. V was pared by 4 bases and J by 5 bases, with 15 bases between. Germline V lookup: CDR1 DFQATT, CDR2 SNEGSKA (reference sequence). The CDR3 loop spans 14 amino acids. In DNA form, the CDR3 reads TGCAGTGCTATTTGGGACGTCTGGCACAATGAGCAGTTCTTC. Protein: CSAIWDVWHNEQFF.

The V gene is TRBV5-1, the J gene TRBJ1-1; D is unclear. This CDR3 comprises 13 residues. CDR1 is SGHRS, CDR2 YFSETQ, per germline. Deletions cut 0 bases from V and 1 base from J, with 4 bases between. CDR3 loop: CASSLGANTEAFF. For the CDR3, the DNA is TGCGCCAGCAGCTTGGGAGCGAACACTGAAGCTTTCTTT. The complete variable domain, with remaining parts taken from reference TRBV5-1 and TRBJ1-1, reads KAGVTQTPRYLIKTRGQQVTLSCSPISGHRSVSWYQQTPGQGLQFLFEYFSETQRNKGNFPGRFSGRQFSNSRSEMNVSTLELGDSALYLCASSLGANTEAFFGQGTRLTVV.

The J gene is TRBJ2-5, the V gene TRBV2; D is unresolved. Germline-derived CDR1 and CDR2 are SNHLY and FYNNEI. Trimming left V 1 base short and J 5 bases short, with 14 bases between. The CDR3 has 15 residues. CDR3: CASSEEPAAWETQYF. CDR3 bases: TGTGCCAGCAGTGAAGAACCGGCCGCCTGGGAGACCCAGTACTTC.

This clone was picked up a small number of times. The V and J genes are TRBV20-1 and TRBJ2-1; 11 positions match TRBD2. The CDR3 sequence is 16 residues long. Germline CDR1 and CDR2: DFQATT and SNEGSKA (reference sequence). After removal of 1 base from V and 8 bases from J, the junction contained 10 bases not matched to a gene. The CDR3 spells CSARAHTSGSFDEQFF. Here the CDR3 DNA reads TGCAGTGCTAGAGCTCATACTAGCGGGAGTTTCGATGAGCAGTTCTTC.

This clone came up a few times. This CDR3 is also generated by other DNA sequences in the sample. This chain joins TRBV27 and TRBJ1-1; possible D gene TRBD1, 5 bases. V was shortened by 7 bases and J by 5 bases, with 8 bases between the two germline ends. From germline, CDR1 is MNHEY and CDR2 SMNVEV (reference sequence). CDR3 size: 11 residues. The CDR3 bases are TGTGCCAGCACAAAGGGGACTGAAGCTTTCTTT. It encodes CASTKGTEAFF.

Here the CDR3 DNA reads TGCAGTGCCGTCAGGGGGCCGGCCAATCAGCCCCAGCATTTT. This encodes CSAVRGPANQPQHF. The chain couples TRBV20-1 to TRBJ1-5; 8 nucleotides agree with TRBD1. The junction had 7 bases not matched to a gene; V was cut back by 6 bases and J by 3 bases. The germline V gene has CDR1 DFQATT and CDR2 SNEGSKA (reference sequence). The CDR3 runs to 14 residues.

A few counts support this clone. J is TRBJ1-2 and V is TRBV20-1, with D possibly TRBD1 on 6 matching bases. This CDR3 contains 14 residues. The V and J ends lost 7 bases and 4 bases respectively, with 19 bases between them. CDR1 and CDR2 (germline): DFQATT, SNEGSKA (reference sequence). CDR3 amino acids: CSVEGFRGTYGYTF. CDR3 DNA: TGCAGTGTAGAAGGTTTCAGGGGTACCTATGGCTACACCTTC.

J is TRBJ2-1 and V is TRBV7-8; no definite D call. CDR3 length equals 14 residues. Germline CDR1 SGHVS, CDR2 FQNEAQ. Trimming pared 4 bases from V and 0 bases from J, leaving 7 bases between. The CDR3 loop reads CASSSPSSYNEQFF. The CDR3 DNA follows: TGTGCCAGCAGCTCCCCAAGCTCCTACAATGAGCAGTTCTTC.

The chain recombines TRBV28 with TRBJ2-7; TRBD2 matches 11 bases. The CDR3 has 15 amino acids. Germline V gives CDR1 MDHEN, CDR2 SYDVKM. The V gene end was trimmed by 6 bases and the J gene end by 3 bases; junction bases not matched to a gene: 7. The DNA for the CDR3 is TGTGCCAGCAGCTCTAGGACTAGCGGGCTCTACGAGCAGTACTTC. This translates into CASSSRTSGLYEQYF. Looking up the rest from reference TRBV28 and TRBJ2-7 gives the full variable domain: DVKVTQSSRYLVKRTGEKVFLECVQDMDHENMFWYRQDPGLGLRLIYFSYDVKMKEKGDIPEGYSVSREKKERFSLILESASTNQTSMYLCASSSRTSGLYEQYFGPGTRLTVT.

This clone was seen only a few times. The chain links TRBV6-7 to TRBJ1-2; 9 bases line up with TRBD1. TRBV6-7 carries the ORF label, with uncertain function. V dropped 6 bases and J dropped 8; count of bases not matched to a gene: 10. The length of the CDR3 is 14 residues. The DNA for the CDR3 is TGTGCCAGCAGGTCGAGGGACAGGGCGGGGGGCTACACCTTC. It yields the protein CASRSRDRAGGYTF.

On this clone itself: This CDR3 is also generated by other DNA sequences in the sample. The V and J genes are TRBV7-2 and TRBJ2-5; 7 bases match TRBD2. Germline lookup yields CDR1 SGHTA and CDR2 FQGNSA. J was trimmed by 5 bases and V by 1 base; bases with no gene match: 1. CDR3 length equals 13 residues. CDR3 sequence reads: CASSLVGGETQYF. CDR3 nucleotide sequence: TGTGCCAGCAGCTTAGTGGGGGGGGAGACCCAGTACTTC. The variable domain in full, with the rest retrieved from reference TRBV7-2 and TRBJ2-5, is GAGVSQSPSNKVTEKGKDVELRCDPISGHTALYWYRQSLGQGLEFLIYFQGNSAPDKSGLPSDRFSAERTGGSVSTLTIQRTQQEDSAVYLCASSLVGGETQYFGPGTRLLVL.